This T cell receptor beta chain was recovered during a study of PD-L1 blockade in urothelial cancer. Study context: Patients with male sex and bladder-origin urothelial cancer accounted for about nine tenths of the roughly 29 enrolled. A median blood sample held around 150,000 T cells and about 78,000 unique TCRs. The researchers analyzed blood 3 weeks (second dose) and 6 weeks after treatment start. Findings and caveats of the study: Blood clones associated with the tumor expanded more at 3 weeks in durable-benefit patients.

Produced via immunoSEQ multiplex PCR; TCRdb's table is partial and in-frame only. The sample carries some 41,000 clones, roughly 81% recorded once. Documented time point: peripheral blood 6 weeks after treatment start. Points on this clone: Antigen specificity is unknown.

Sequenced here: PBMCs, sampled around atezolizumab (anti-PD-L1) treatment. The TCR comes from a man aged 65 to 85 with urothelial cancer.

CDR3 sequence: CASSRTGGNQPQHF. Written as DNA, the CDR3 is TGTGCCAGCAGTCGGACAGGGGGCAATCAGCCCCAGCATTTT. The chain employs TRBV2 and TRBJ1-5; TRBD1 matches 9 bases. The trim removed 5 bases at V and 2 bases at J, leaving 1 base unmatched. Germline CDR1 SNHLY, CDR2 FYNNEI. CDR3 length equals 14 residues.